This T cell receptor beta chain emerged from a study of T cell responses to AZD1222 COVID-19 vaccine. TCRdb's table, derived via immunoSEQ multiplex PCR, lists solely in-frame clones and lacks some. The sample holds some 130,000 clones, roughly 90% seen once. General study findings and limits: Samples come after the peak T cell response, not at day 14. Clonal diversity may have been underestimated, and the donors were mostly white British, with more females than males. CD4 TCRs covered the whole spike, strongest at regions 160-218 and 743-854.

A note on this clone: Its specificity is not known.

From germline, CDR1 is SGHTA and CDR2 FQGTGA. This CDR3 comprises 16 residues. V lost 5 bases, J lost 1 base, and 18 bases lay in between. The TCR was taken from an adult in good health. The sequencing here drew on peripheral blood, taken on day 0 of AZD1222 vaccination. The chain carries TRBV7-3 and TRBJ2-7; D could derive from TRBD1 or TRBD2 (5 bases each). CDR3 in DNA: TGTGCCAGCAGCCCTAACTCCGGGACCAGATCCTACGAGCAGTACTTC. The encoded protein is CASSPNSGTRSYEQYF.